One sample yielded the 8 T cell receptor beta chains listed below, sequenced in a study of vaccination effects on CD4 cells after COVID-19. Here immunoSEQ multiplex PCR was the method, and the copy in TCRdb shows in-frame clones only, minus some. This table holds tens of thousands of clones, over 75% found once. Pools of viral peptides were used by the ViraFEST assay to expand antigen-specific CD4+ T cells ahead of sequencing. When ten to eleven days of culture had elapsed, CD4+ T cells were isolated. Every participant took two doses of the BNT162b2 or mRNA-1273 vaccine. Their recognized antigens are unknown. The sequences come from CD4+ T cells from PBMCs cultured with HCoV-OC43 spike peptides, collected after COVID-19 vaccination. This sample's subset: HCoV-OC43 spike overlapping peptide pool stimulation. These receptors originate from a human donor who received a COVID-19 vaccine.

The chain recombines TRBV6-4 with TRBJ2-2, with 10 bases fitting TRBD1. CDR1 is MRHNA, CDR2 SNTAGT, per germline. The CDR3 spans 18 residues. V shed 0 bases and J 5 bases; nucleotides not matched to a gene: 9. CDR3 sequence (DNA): TGTGCCAGCAGTGACTCAACAATCGACAGGGGGCATACCGGGGAGCTGTTTTTT. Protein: CASSDSTIDRGHTGELFF.

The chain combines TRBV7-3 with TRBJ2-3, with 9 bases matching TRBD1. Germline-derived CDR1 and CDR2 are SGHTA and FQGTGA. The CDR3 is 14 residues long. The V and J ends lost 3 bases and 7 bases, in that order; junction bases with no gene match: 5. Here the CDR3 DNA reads TGTGCCAGCAGCTTCACAGGGGGCGCGAATACGCAGTATTTT. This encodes CASSFTGGANTQYF.

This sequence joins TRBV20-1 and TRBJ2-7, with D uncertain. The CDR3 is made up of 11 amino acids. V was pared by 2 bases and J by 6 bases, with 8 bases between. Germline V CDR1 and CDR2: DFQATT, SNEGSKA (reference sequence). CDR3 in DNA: TGCAGTGCTAGACGCGGCCTCGAGCAGTACGTC. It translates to CSARRGLEQYV.

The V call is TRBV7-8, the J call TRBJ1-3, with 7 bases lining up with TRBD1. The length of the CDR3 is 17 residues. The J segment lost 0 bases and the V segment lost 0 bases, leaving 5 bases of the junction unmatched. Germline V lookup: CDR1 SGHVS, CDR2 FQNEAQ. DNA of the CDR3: TGTGCCAGCAGCTTAGCGGGACAGCTGAGCTCTGGAAACACCATATATTTT. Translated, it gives CASSLAGQLSSGNTIYF.

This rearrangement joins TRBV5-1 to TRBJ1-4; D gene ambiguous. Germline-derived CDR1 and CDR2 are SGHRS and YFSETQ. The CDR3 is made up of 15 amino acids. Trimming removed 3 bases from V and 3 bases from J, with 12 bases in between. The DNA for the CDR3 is TGCGCCAGCAGCTCCCTGAAGGCGCCTAATGAAAAACTGTTTTTT. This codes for CASSSLKAPNEKLFF.

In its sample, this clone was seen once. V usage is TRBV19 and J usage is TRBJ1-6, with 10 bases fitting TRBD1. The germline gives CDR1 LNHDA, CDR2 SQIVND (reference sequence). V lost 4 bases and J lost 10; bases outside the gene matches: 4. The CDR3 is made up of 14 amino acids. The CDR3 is CASSRTGGESPLHF. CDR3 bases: TGTGCCAGTAGTAGGACAGGGGGAGAGTCACCCCTCCACTTT.

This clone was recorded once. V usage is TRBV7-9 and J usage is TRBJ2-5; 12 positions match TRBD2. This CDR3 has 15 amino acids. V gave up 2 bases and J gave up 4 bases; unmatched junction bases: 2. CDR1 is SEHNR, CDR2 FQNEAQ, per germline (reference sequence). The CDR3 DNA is TGTGCCAGCAGCTTACTAGCGGGGGGGGGAGAGACCCAGTACTTC. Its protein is CASSLLAGGGETQYF. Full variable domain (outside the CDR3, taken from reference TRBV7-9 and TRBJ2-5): DTGVSQNPRHKITKRGQNVTFRCDPISEHNRLYWYRQTLGQGPEFLTYFQNEAQLEKSRLLSDRFSAERPKGSFSTLEIQRTEQGDSAMYLCASSLLAGGGETQYFGPGTRLLVL.

The CDR3 reads CASSQELGVGAVSSYEQYV. DNA of the CDR3: TGCGCCAGCAGCCAAGAACTTGGAGTCGGGGCTGTGAGCTCCTACGAGCAGTACGTC. The chain uses TRBV4-1 and TRBJ2-7; the D gene could be TRBD1 or TRBD2 (5 bases each). Trimming shortened V by 0 bases and J by 0 bases, and 21 bases separated the two germline ends. The CDR3 consists of 19 residues. Germline lookup yields CDR1 MGHRA and CDR2 YSYEKL.